A single sample gave rise to the 21 T cell receptor beta chains below, sequenced in a study of T-cell memory formation after mild COVID-19. TCRdb passed the 5' RACE reads through MiXCR, listing each CDR3 protein once. The sample includes under 150,000 distinct CDR3 sequences, about 20% of them seen just once. Sequenced sample: PBMCs or a T cell subset sorted from them (not recorded which). The receptors shown here come from a man younger than 30 who had mild COVID-19 (a few samples of this study predate the infection). Cell type and time point are not known.

The chain couples TRBV29-1 to TRBJ1-5; tentatively, D is TRBD1 (5 bases). From germline, CDR1 is SQVTM and CDR2 ANQGSEA. V was shortened by 3 bases and J by 6 bases, with 15 bases between the two germline ends. CDR3 size: 14 residues. The CDR3 is CSVEEAGSGQPQHF. CDR3 coding DNA: TGCAGCGTTGAGGAGGCAGGGTCGGGTCAGCCCCAGCATTTT.

The V call is TRBV4-2, the J call TRBJ2-1, with 10 positions matching TRBD1. This CDR3 region has 15 residues. Trimming took 1 base from V and 8 from J; bases not matched to a gene: 5. Germline V gene lookup returns CDR1 LGHNA and CDR2 YNFKEQ. CDR3 residues: CASSQAPTGGDEQFF. DNA for the CDR3: TGTGCCAGCAGCCAAGCCCCGACAGGGGGCGATGAGCAGTTCTTC.

The chain combines TRBV7-9 with TRBJ2-1; TRBD2 aligns across 9 bases. The CDR3 has 17 amino acids. The J segment lost 2 bases and the V segment lost 5 bases, leaving 10 bases of the junction unmatched. Germline assignment: CDR1 SEHNR and CDR2 FQNEAQ (reference sequence). The DNA of the CDR3 is TGTGCCAGCAGCCCGCCCTTTAGCGGGGGCCCCTACAATGAGCAGTTCTTC. It encodes CASSPPFSGGPYNEQFF.

This clonotype was detected only a few times. The chain uses TRBV10-3 and TRBJ2-7, with D possibly being TRBD1 (5 bases). Germline CDR1 is ENHRY and CDR2 is SYGVKD. The CDR3 totals 14 residues. Trimming took 6 bases from V and 4 from J, leaving 16 bases between them. The CDR3 region is CAISQKDIMYEQYF. CDR3 nucleotide sequence: TGTGCCATCAGCCAGAAGGACATTATGTACGAGCAGTACTTC.

This clonotype was recorded a few times. The chain has TRBV7-3 and TRBJ2-3, with TRBD2 as a possible D gene (6 bases). Trimming removed 1 base at V and 5 bases at J, with 7 bases between. Germline V lookup: CDR1 SGHTA, CDR2 FQGTGA. The CDR3 contains 13 residues. This CDR3 is CASSLRRGDTQYF. DNA of the CDR3: TGTGCCAGCAGCTTAAGGAGGGGAGATACGCAGTATTTT.

This clonotype was seen a handful of times. V is TRBV20-1 and J is TRBJ2-1; a weak D match, TRBD1 (5 bases). Looked up from germline, CDR1 is DFQATT and CDR2 is SNEGSKA (reference sequence). The V end was cut by 6 bases, the J end by 7 bases, with 13 bases between. This CDR3 comprises 12 residues. The CDR3 region has the DNA TGCAGTGCGACCCTGACAGCAAATGAGCAGTTCTTC. It encodes CSATLTANEQFF.

There are a few counts of this clonotype. This chain uses TRBV5-5 with TRBJ2-7; D ambiguous. Germline CDR1 is SGHKS and CDR2 is YYEKEE (reference sequence). The CDR3 has 14 amino acids. Trimming took 0 bases from V and 0 from J, leaving 7 bases between them. The CDR3 protein is CASSLATISYEQYV. In DNA, the CDR3 is TGTGCCAGCAGCTTGGCTACGATCTCCTACGAGCAGTACGTC.

The genes are TRBV9 and TRBJ2-3; D call uncertain. The germline CDR1 and CDR2 sequences are SGDLS and YYNGEE. CDR3 size: 15 residues. V was pared by 0 bases and J by 3 bases, with 11 bases between. The CDR3 DNA reads as TGTGCCAGCAGCGTAGGAGGCTTAGGAACAGATACGCAGTATTTT. Its protein is CASSVGGLGTDTQYF.

This clonotype was detected a few times. J is TRBJ1-1 and V is TRBV6-5; D not resolved. The germline CDR1 and CDR2 sequences are MNHEY and SVGAGI. The CDR3 covers 13 residues. Trimming took off 6 bases at V and 0 bases at J, with 8 bases between the two ends. The CDR3 sequence is CASRYGMNTEAFF. The CDR3, as DNA: TGTGCCAGCAGGTACGGCATGAACACTGAAGCTTTCTTT.

The table lists this clonotype with many counts. V usage is TRBV6-2 or TRBV6-3 and J usage is TRBJ2-1; 7 positions agree with TRBD1. With 10 bases clipped from V and 4 bases from J, the junction kept 7 bases outside the gene matches. Germline V gene sequence: CDR1 MNHEY, CDR2 SVGEGT. This CDR3 has 13 residues. The CDR3 DNA is TGTGCCATATCCGGGACAGAATACAATGAGCAGTTCTTC. Translating it yields CAISGTEYNEQFF.

Ten or more counts support this clonotype. The CDR3 here is CASSLETSGEYNEQFF. The DNA for the CDR3 is TGTGCCAGCAGCCTTGAGACTAGCGGGGAATACAATGAGCAGTTCTTC. The chain is built from TRBV4-2 and TRBJ2-1; 11 bases align to TRBD2. Trimming at V came to 4 bases and at J to 4 bases, leaving 6 bases not matched to a gene. CDR1 is LGHNA and CDR2 is YNFKEQ in the germline V gene. There are 16 residues in the CDR3.

The genes are TRBV7-9 and TRBJ2-7, with a tentative D call TRBD1 (5 bases). V lost 1 base and J 6 bases, leaving 10 bases between the germline ends. CDR3 length: 13 amino acids. CDR1 and CDR2 from the germline V gene are SEHNR and FQNEAQ (reference sequence). Here the CDR3 reads CASSLGPGSEQYV. CDR3 coding DNA: TGTGCCAGCAGCTTAGGGCCAGGGTCCGAGCAGTACGTC.

The rearrangement joins TRBV4-2 to TRBJ2-1, with 10 bases that match TRBD2. From germline, CDR1 is LGHNA and CDR2 YNFKEQ. The CDR3 totals 15 residues. V shed 4 bases and J 6 bases; nucleotides not matched to a gene: 6. The CDR3 DNA follows: TGTGCCAGCAGCCCGTTAGCGGGAGGTCGCAATGAGCAGTTCTTC. Its translation: CASSPLAGGRNEQFF.

The rearrangement uses TRBV2 and TRBJ2-1; no clear D gene. The CDR3 spans 11 residues. Germline loops: CDR1 SNHLY, CDR2 FYNNEI. Deletions cut 2 bases from V and 14 bases from J, with 10 bases between. CDR3: CASSEHAPEFF. In nucleotides, the CDR3 is TGTGCCAGCAGTGAACATGCCCCGGAGTTCTTC.

The chain links TRBV6-2 or TRBV6-3 to TRBJ1-1, with a possible D match to TRBD1 (6 bases). Looked up from germline, CDR1 is MNHEY and CDR2 is SVGEGT. This CDR3 comprises 11 residues. Trimming stripped 10 bases from V and 7 bases from J, with 13 bases between. The CDR3 here is CATSRGDEAFF. The CDR3 DNA reads TGTGCCACCTCCAGGGGAGATGAAGCTTTCTTT.

J is TRBJ2-3 and V is TRBV7-8, with 7 bases that match TRBD1. J lost 3 bases, V lost 4 bases, and 7 bases had no gene match. Germline CDR1 SGHVS, CDR2 FQNEAQ. This CDR3 is built from 15 residues. The CDR3: CASSWGTATTDTQYF. The CDR3, as DNA: TGTGCCAGCAGCTGGGGGACAGCTACGACAGATACGCAGTATTTT.

In DNA, the CDR3 is TGTGCCAGCAGCTTAACGGTGCGGACTGAAGCTTTCTTT. As protein: CASSLTVRTEAFF. The chain couples TRBV7-2 to TRBJ1-1; D uncertain. CDR1 and CDR2 (germline): SGHTA, FQGNSA. CDR3 length: 13 amino acids. The V and J ends lost 2 bases and 5 bases respectively, with 9 bases between them.

The V call is TRBV7-7, the J call TRBJ2-2; 12 nucleotides match TRBD2. Germline V gene data show CDR1 as SSHAT and CDR2 as FNYEAQ (reference sequence). This CDR3 is built from 16 residues. With V trimmed by 4 bases and J by 1 base, 1 base remained unmatched. DNA of the CDR3: TGTGCCAGCAGCTCTAGCGGGGGGGTGAACACCGGGGAGCTGTTTTTT. Residues: CASSSSGGVNTGELFF.

The sample holds a few counts of this clonotype. V and J are TRBV6-4 and TRBJ2-1, with 7 bases matching TRBD1. The trim removed 2 bases at V and 4 bases at J, leaving 5 bases unmatched. Germline V gene lookup returns CDR1 MRHNA and CDR2 SNTAGT. The CDR3 has 15 amino acids. CDR3 bases: TGTGCCAGCAGTGACCGGGACAGTTCTTACAATGAGCAGTTCTTC. Translating gives CASSDRDSSYNEQFF.

The rearrangement links TRBV12-3 or TRBV12-4 to TRBJ1-2; perhaps TRBD1 as D (6 bases). The CDR3 runs to 14 residues. V lost 3 bases and J lost 7, with 15 bases in between. The CDR3 protein is CASSFGRGGSGYTF. The DNA for the CDR3 is TGTGCCAGCAGTTTTGGGAGGGGGGGATCTGGCTACACCTTC.

J is TRBJ2-7 and V is TRBV28; tentatively, D is TRBD1 (5 bases). Looked up from germline, CDR1 is MDHEN and CDR2 is SYDVKM. The length of the CDR3 is 13 residues. V lost 2 bases and J 6 bases, leaving 11 bases between the germline ends. DNA of the CDR3: TGTGCCAGCAGTTTAATAGGGGCAGCCGAGCAGTACGTC. The encoded protein is CASSLIGAAEQYV.